This TCR beta chain was obtained from a study of Ad26.COV2.S vaccination and SARS-CoV-2 variants. This clone was counted once. Germline values: CDR1 GTSNPN, CDR2 SVGIG (reference sequence). V shed 2 bases and J 15 bases; nucleotides not matched to a gene: 9. The CDR3 has 13 residues. Assay: immunoSEQ multiplex PCR; the TCRdb copy retains only in-frame clones and omits some. This table has under 500,000 clones, roughly 90% appearing once. Treatment reported: 19 received Ad26.COV2.S at low or high dose, single or two shots; 5 received placebo; per-sample allocation not given. Samples came from day 63 after the first vaccine or placebo injection.

This sequence joins TRBV30 and TRBJ2-1; 11 bases are shared with TRBD1. The origin of this receptor is a person between 18 and 65 years old who received the Ad26.COV2.S COVID-19 vaccine or a placebo. The sequencing used peripheral blood, collected in a trial of Ad26.COV2.S vaccine versus placebo. The CDR3 coding sequence is TGTGCCTGGAGTATTGGACAGGGGGCCCAGACGTTCTTC. This codes for CAWSIGQGAQTFF.